Each of the 18 T cell receptor beta chains below was sequenced from the same sample in a study of Ad26.COV2.S vaccination and SARS-CoV-2 variants. Treatment described: about 20 received Ad26.COV2.S at low or high dose, single or two shots; about 5 received placebo; per-sample allocation not given. Sample collection was performed on day 63 after the first vaccine or placebo injection. Only in-frame clones appear in the TCRdb table, and some are missing; sequencing was by immunoSEQ multiplex PCR. The sample holds fewer than 600,000 clones, about 89% seen once. The sequencing here drew on peripheral blood, taken in a trial of Ad26.COV2.S vaccine versus placebo. Receptors originate from a person aged 18-65 years who received the Ad26.COV2.S COVID-19 vaccine or a placebo.

This rearrangement joins TRBV7-9 to TRBJ2-7; D possibly corresponds to TRBD2 (5 bases). Trimming shortened V by 7 bases and J by 2 bases, and 15 bases separated the two germline ends. The CDR3 spans 14 residues. The germline CDR1 and CDR2 sequences are SEHNR and FQNEAQ (reference sequence). CDR3 region: CASNNGGLPYEQYF. CDR3 nucleotides: TGTGCCAGCAACAATGGCGGGTTACCCTACGAGCAGTACTTC. Full variable domain (missing parts from reference TRBV7-9 and TRBJ2-7): DTGVSQNPRHKITKRGQNVTFRCDPISEHNRLYWYRQTLGQGPEFLTYFQNEAQLEKSRLLSDRFSAERPKGSFSTLEIQRTEQGDSAMYLCASNNGGLPYEQYFGPGTRLTVT.

The V call is TRBV19, the J call TRBJ2-7; the match to TRBD1 covers 8 bases. V gave up 5 bases and J gave up 1 base; unmatched junction bases: 4. Looked up from germline, CDR1 is LNHDA and CDR2 is SQIVND (reference sequence). CDR3 length equals 14 residues. This CDR3 reads CASSSTGVSYEQYF. In DNA, the CDR3 is TGTGCCAGTAGTTCGACAGGGGTTTCCTACGAGCAGTACTTC.

This clone was counted a few times. This chain uses TRBV19 with TRBJ1-5; the D is unclear. The CDR3 has 13 amino acids. The V gene's germline CDR1 is LNHDA and CDR2 SQIVND (reference sequence). Trimming cost V 7 bases and J 16 bases, with 23 bases left between them. The CDR3 nucleotides read TGTGCCAGTACTGGGATGCTTGGAGACGCGCGTCATTTT. Translated, it gives CASTGMLGDARHF.

The chain employs TRBV30 and TRBJ2-2, with 8 bases that match TRBD2. Unmatched junction bases numbered 10, after V lost 7 bases and J lost 6 bases. CDR3 length: 14 amino acids. Germline V CDR1 and CDR2: GTSNPN, SVGIG (reference sequence). The DNA of the CDR3 is TGTGCCTCAACAGGGACTAGACCCCCCGGGGAGCTGTTTTTT. Its protein product is CASTGTRPPGELFF.

In this sample, this clone turned up once. This chain uses TRBV12-3 or TRBV12-4 with TRBJ1-4; D gene uncertain. CDR3 length: 13 amino acids. The V and J ends lost 7 bases and 9 bases respectively, with 15 bases between them. The CDR3 protein is CASTSWGTKKLFF. The CDR3 nucleotides are TGTGCCAGCACCTCTTGGGGAACAAAAAAACTGTTTTTT.

This rearrangement joins TRBV28 to TRBJ2-2, with D perhaps being TRBD1 or TRBD2 (6 bases each). CDR3 length: 15 amino acids. Trimming pared 6 bases from V and 9 bases from J, leaving 20 bases between. Germline assignment: CDR1 MDHEN and CDR2 SYDVKM. CDR3 sequence: CASRRSVMGGRELFF. The CDR3 coding sequence is TGTGCCAGCAGGCGCTCGGTGATGGGGGGCAGGGAGCTGTTTTTT.

The chain combines TRBV3-1 (or the pseudogene TRBV3-2) with TRBJ1-3, with D possibly matching TRBD1 (5 bases). Trimming pared 9 bases from V and 2 bases from J, leaving 11 bases between. Germline lookup yields CDR1 LGHDT and CDR2 YNNKEL (reference sequence). The CDR3 has 13 amino acids. CDR3: CASKGFTGNTIYF. The CDR3 DNA is TGTGCCAGTAAGGGGTTTACTGGAAACACCATATATTTT.

This chain connects TRBV9 to TRBJ2-7; 10 nucleotides align to TRBD2. Germline CDR1 and CDR2: SGDLS and YYNGEE. Trimming removed 3 bases from V and 4 bases from J; junction bases left unmatched: 4. The CDR3 length is 14 residues. Written as DNA, the CDR3 is TGTGCCAGCAGCGCTGCTAGCGGGAGTTACGAGCAGTACTTC. This codes for CASSAASGSYEQYF.

This sequence joins TRBV4-1 and TRBJ2-3, with 9 bases matching TRBD2. There are 15 residues in the CDR3. The V segment lost 1 base and the J segment 6 bases; nucleotides outside the gene matches: 5. Germline CDR1 MGHRA, CDR2 YSYEKL. CDR3 sequence reads: CASSQAASGADTQYF. CDR3 bases: TGCGCCAGCAGCCAAGCCGCTAGCGGGGCGGATACGCAGTATTTT.

The CDR3 DNA reads TGTGCCAGCAGCTCCCATTGCACCCCCGAGCGCTGTACCGATACGCAGTATTTT. Its translation: CASSSHCTPERCTDTQYF. The V and J genes are TRBV7-9 and TRBJ2-3; D unresolved. Germline CDR1 reads SEHNR; CDR2 reads FQNEAQ (reference sequence). V lost 4 bases and J 6 bases, leaving 26 bases between the germline ends. This CDR3 comprises 18 residues.

This sequence joins TRBV10-3 and TRBJ2-7, with 13 bases lining up with TRBD2. V lost 2 bases to trimming and J lost 2 bases; unmatched junction nucleotides: 0. The CDR3 spans 15 residues. Germline CDR1 and CDR2: ENHRY and SYGVKD. Here the CDR3 DNA reads TGTGCCATCAGTGAGGGACTAGCGGGAGCCTACGAGCAGTACTTC. The encoded protein is CAISEGLAGAYEQYF.

The chain recombines TRBV6-5 with TRBJ1-2; no firm D call. The germline gives CDR1 MNHEY, CDR2 SVGAGI. V lost 4 bases, J lost 7 bases, and 16 bases lay in between. This CDR3 spans 14 amino acids. CDR3 coding DNA: TGTGCCAGCAGTTTGGAAGATCGGTATAGTGGCTACACCTTC. Translation: CASSLEDRYSGYTF.

V and J are TRBV5-1 and TRBJ2-7, with 7 bases that match TRBD2. Germline V gene data show CDR1 as SGHRS and CDR2 as YFSETQ. This CDR3 is 13 amino acids long. Losses at the gene ends were 7 bases for V and 4 bases for J; bases not matched to a gene: 8. The CDR3 nucleotides read TGCGCCAGCTATCCCGGACTAGGATACGAGCAGTACTTC. This sequence encodes CASYPGLGYEQYF.

The gene calls are TRBV6-6 and TRBJ2-7; TRBD1 matches 7 bases. CDR3 size: 14 residues. The V gene end was trimmed by 0 bases and the J gene end by 6 bases; junction bases not matched to a gene: 5. Germline CDR1 and CDR2: MNHNY and SVGAGI (reference sequence). The CDR3 DNA follows: TGTGCCAGCAGTTACTCTGACAGGGTTCCCGAGCAGTACTTC. Residues: CASSYSDRVPEQYF.

This chain joins TRBV11-2 and TRBJ2-2; D gene ambiguous. The V gene's germline CDR1 is SGHAT and CDR2 FQNNGV. The CDR3 contains 17 residues. Trimming stripped 4 bases from V and 6 bases from J, with 21 bases between. The CDR3 region is CASSSRSQRFVSGELFF. The CDR3 DNA follows: TGTGCCAGCAGCTCTAGATCCCAGAGGTTTGTCTCCGGGGAGCTGTTTTTT.

This clone has a handful of counts. V is TRBV2 and J is TRBJ1-1, with D perhaps TRBD1 (6 bases). V lost 4 bases and J lost 6, with 12 bases in between. Per germline, CDR1 SNHLY and CDR2 FYNNEI. The CDR3 loop spans 13 amino acids. The chain's CDR3 is CASSVQGLAEAFF. The CDR3 nucleotides are TGTGCCAGCAGTGTTCAGGGGCTGGCTGAAGCTTTCTTT.

CDR3 in amino acids: CASSQEARLNTEAFF. CDR3 DNA sequence: TGCGCCAGCAGCCAAGAAGCCAGGTTGAACACTGAAGCTTTCTTT. The V call is TRBV4-3, the J call TRBJ1-1, with D hard to call. Deletions cut 0 bases from V and 0 bases from J, with 8 bases between. The CDR3 has 15 residues. Looked up from germline, CDR1 is LGHNA and CDR2 is YSLEER.

A single count supports this clone. The chain carries TRBV6-1 and TRBJ1-1; a weak D match, TRBD1 (5 bases). The V and J ends lost 1 base and 6 bases respectively, with 15 bases between them. Germline CDR1 is MNHNS and CDR2 is SASEGT. This CDR3 spans 15 amino acids. The CDR3 sequence: CASSEEVAWDPEAFF. The CDR3 nucleotides are TGTGCCAGCAGTGAAGAGGTGGCGTGGGACCCTGAAGCTTTCTTT.